Presented here are 23 T cell receptor beta chains from one specimen sequenced in a study of read filtering for tumor transcriptome and immune sequencing. Molecular barcoded adaptors covering alpha/delta and beta/gamma chains were used on roughly 370 ng RNA. In TCRdb, the reads were re-called with MiXCR into one record per CDR3 protein. The table lists 50,000 to 65,000 distinct CDR3 sequences, about 12% of them singletons. Material: a population of CD138-negative cells sorted from bone marrow. These receptors all stem from a donor at least 40 years old with multiple myeloma.

This clonotype was recorded a few times. One base away lies a much larger clone, so this may be a sequencing read error. The chain is built from TRBV6-1 and TRBJ2-1; D is unclear. Trimming took 5 bases from V and 10 from J, leaving 12 bases between them. Germline V CDR1 and CDR2: MNHNS, SASEGT. CDR3 length equals 12 residues. The CDR3 nucleotides read TGTGCCAGCAGTAAAGACGGCCCCGAGCAGTTCTTC. This codes for CASSKDGPEQFF.

As to this clonotype: A much larger clone lies a single base off, so this may be a read error. The V gene is TRBV5-5, the J gene TRBJ2-7, with no clear D. The CDR3 is 13 residues long. Trimming took 4 bases from V and 3 from J, leaving 11 bases between them. CDR1 is SGHKS and CDR2 is YYEKEE in the germline V gene (reference sequence). CDR3 sequence (DNA): TGTGCCAGCAGCCTCGACGGGCGCTACGAGCAGTACTTC. Amino acids: CASSLDGRYEQYF.

This clonotype was found many times. The gene calls are TRBV6-1 and TRBJ1-2, with D perhaps matching TRBD1 (5 bases). This CDR3 is 15 amino acids long. CDR1 is MNHNS and CDR2 is SASEGT in the germline V gene. Trimming shortened V by 2 bases and J by 4 bases, and 14 bases separated the two germline ends. The CDR3 region is CASSELGQGIYGYTF. The CDR3 region has the DNA TGTGCCAGCAGTGAACTGGGTCAGGGTATCTATGGCTACACCTTC.

Ten or more counts support this clonotype. The gene calls are TRBV3-1 and TRBJ2-2; D unclear. The CDR3 extends over 11 amino acids. V was pared by 1 base and J by 6 bases, with 0 bases between. From germline, CDR1 is LGHDT and CDR2 YNNKEL (reference sequence). Written as DNA, the CDR3 is TGTGCCAGCAGCCAAGCCGGGGAGCTGTTTTTT. It specifies CASSQAGELFF.

This clonotype was seen a few times. Being one base from a much bigger clone, this may be a read error. The chain recombines TRBV20-1 with TRBJ2-7; D tentatively reads TRBD1 or TRBD2 (6 bases each). The germline V gene has CDR1 DFQATT and CDR2 SNEGSKA (reference sequence). Trimming shortened V by 4 bases and J by 3 bases, and 16 bases separated the two germline ends. The length of the CDR3 is 14 residues. The CDR3 region has the DNA TGCAGTGCTAAATCCGGGGGCAAACGCTACGAGCAGTACTTC. It codes for CSAKSGGKRYEQYF.

This clonotype was seen ten or more times. The chain employs TRBV2 and TRBJ1-4, with a possible D match to TRBD1 (6 bases). The CDR3 covers 14 residues. Germline assignment: CDR1 SNHLY and CDR2 FYNNEI. V lost 8 bases to trimming and J lost 8 bases, with 18 bases between them. CDR3 amino acids: CASGRRDIEEKLFF. Here the CDR3 DNA reads TGTGCCAGCGGGCGCCGGGACATTGAAGAAAAACTGTTTTTT.

This clonotype was recorded many times. V and J are TRBV2 and TRBJ1-5; D is unresolved. The V end was cut by 7 bases, the J end by 1 base, with 17 bases between. CDR3 length: 16 amino acids. The germline V gene has CDR1 SNHLY and CDR2 FYNNEI. The CDR3 DNA reads as TGTGCCAGCACCAGAGGGAACCTTTTGAGCAATCAGCCCCAGCATTTT. It codes for CASTRGNLLSNQPQHF. Supplemented by reference TRBV2 and TRBJ1-5, the full variable domain reads EPEVTQTPSHQVTQMGQEVILRCVPISNHLYFYWYRQILGQKVEFLVSFYNNEISEKSEIFDDQFSVERPDGSNFTLKIRSTKLEDSAMYFCASTRGNLLSNQPQHFGDGTRLSIL.

Ten or more counts support this clonotype. The genes are TRBV7-3 and TRBJ1-1; no definite D call. The V gene's germline CDR1 is SGHTA and CDR2 FQGTGA. V was clipped by 2 bases and J by 3 bases, with 7 bases between them. This CDR3 comprises 13 residues. The CDR3 DNA follows: TGTGCCAGCAGCTTAGTCCCAGACACTGAAGCTTTCTTT. Translated: CASSLVPDTEAFF.

Ten or more counts support this clonotype. The J gene is TRBJ2-3, the V gene TRBV6-1; D not resolved. CDR3 length: 16 residues. The germline V gene encodes CDR1 MNHNS and CDR2 SASEGT. V shed 5 bases and J shed 4 bases, with 19 bases lying between them. CDR3 bases: TGTGCCAGCAGTTCTACGGATAGGGCCTCCGCAGATACGCAGTATTTT. It encodes CASSSTDRASADTQYF.

This clonotype has ten or more counts. The chain is built from TRBV20-1 and TRBJ2-3; TRBD2 agrees at 10 bases. The J segment lost 2 bases and the V segment lost 4 bases, leaving 6 bases of the junction unmatched. The CDR3 totals 15 residues. Germline V lookup: CDR1 DFQATT, CDR2 SNEGSKA (reference sequence). CDR3 nucleotide sequence: TGCAGTGCTACTAGCGGGGGCCCTCCCACAGATACGCAGTATTTT. Translated: CSATSGGPPTDTQYF.

In nucleotides, the CDR3 is TGCGCCAGCAGCTTGCTGGGACAGGGTGTAGATACGCAGTATTTT. Translated, it gives CASSLLGQGVDTQYF. The rearrangement links TRBV5-1 to TRBJ2-3; TRBD1 matches 9 bases. After removal of 1 base from V and 5 bases from J, the junction contained 5 bases not matched to a gene. The CDR3 is 15 amino acids. Germline CDR1 reads SGHRS; CDR2 reads YFSETQ.

As to this clonotype: A much larger clone lies a single base off, so this may be a read error. Here the CDR3 omits its conserved ending phenylalanine or tryptophan, so a read error is the likely source. J is TRBJ2-3 and V is TRBV4-1; possible D gene TRBD2, 5 bases. The germline V and J ends were trimmed by 0 bases and 9 bases, with 10 bases remaining between them. This CDR3 comprises 13 residues. Germline CDR1 MGHRA, CDR2 YSYEKL. The DNA for the CDR3 is TGCGCCAGCAGCCAAGATGAGGGAATAACGCAGTATTCT. It is translated as CASSQDEGITQYS.

For this clonotype: This may stem from a read error, because a much larger clone lies one nucleotide away. The chain employs TRBV20-1 and TRBJ2-7, with TRBD1 as a possible D gene (6 bases). Germline V gene lookup returns CDR1 DFQATT and CDR2 SNEGSKA (reference sequence). CDR3 length equals 13 residues. In DNA, the CDR3 is TGCGGTGCCCTGGACAGCCCCTCCTACGAGCAGTACTTC. Residues: CGALDSPSYEQYF.

This chain connects TRBV5-1 to TRBJ1-4; a weak D match, TRBD1 (5 bases). The V gene lost 4 bases and the J gene lost 8 bases, with 15 bases spanning the gap. The CDR3 is made up of 14 amino acids. Germline values: CDR1 SGHRS, CDR2 YFSETQ. Here the CDR3 reads CASSTTDKGEKLFF. The CDR3 DNA reads as TGCGCCAGCAGCACGACAGATAAAGGGGAAAAACTGTTTTTT.

This clonotype was counted between two and nine times. V and J are TRBV11-2 and TRBJ2-5; the match to TRBD1 covers 7 bases. The germline CDR1 and CDR2 sequences are SGHAT and FQNNGV. This CDR3 spans 15 amino acids. V trimming: 2 bases; J trimming: 3 bases; junction bases outside the gene matches: 6. The CDR3 region is CASSLSLTGKETQYF. DNA for the CDR3: TGTGCCAGCAGCTTATCCTTGACAGGGAAAGAGACCCAGTACTTC.

This clonotype came up many times. The genes are TRBV28 and TRBJ1-5; D is undetermined. Trimming stripped 6 bases from V and 0 bases from J, with 9 bases between. Germline V gives CDR1 MDHEN, CDR2 SYDVKM. The CDR3 is 14 residues long. The CDR3 is CASRGRYSNQPQHF. In DNA form, the CDR3 reads TGTGCCAGCAGAGGACGGTATAGCAATCAGCCCCAGCATTTT. The full variable domain, in which reference TRBV28 and TRBJ1-5 provide the parts outside the CDR3, is DVKVTQSSRYLVKRTGEKVFLECVQDMDHENMFWYRQDPGLGLRLIYFSYDVKMKEKGDIPEGYSVSREKKERFSLILESASTNQTSMYLCASRGRYSNQPQHFGDGTRLSIL.

This clonotype occurred many times. J is TRBJ2-3 and V is TRBV5-4; 12 bases fit TRBD2. This CDR3 is 18 amino acids long. V was clipped by 1 base and J by 5 bases; unmatched bases: 11. Germline V lookup: CDR1 SGHNT, CDR2 YYREEE (reference sequence). CDR3 sequence (DNA): TGTGCCAGCAGCTTGCTGTCCCTAGCGGGGGGGCACAGAGATACGCAGTATTTT. It yields the protein CASSLLSLAGGHRDTQYF.

This clonotype was seen a handful of times. Because the CDR3 is missing its conserved closing phenylalanine or tryptophan, this is likely a read error. The V call is TRBV28, the J call TRBJ1-5; no firm D call. Germline V gene data show CDR1 as MDHEN and CDR2 as SYDVKM. This CDR3 contains 12 residues. Trimming took 7 bases from V and 9 from J, leaving 13 bases between them. The CDR3 region has the DNA TGTGCCAGCACCCCTTTCGGTTGGCCCCAGCATTAT. As protein: CASTPFGWPQHY.

This sequence joins TRBV30 and TRBJ2-7; maybe TRBD2 (6 bases). CDR1 and CDR2 from the germline V gene are GTSNPN and SVGIG (reference sequence). This CDR3 comprises 14 residues. V lost 5 bases to trimming and J lost 6 bases, with 20 bases between them. CDR3 DNA sequence: TGTGCCTGGGCTGGAGGGACTTCCCCCACCGAGCAGTACTTC. Protein sequence: CAWAGGTSPTEQYF.

On this clonotype: This clone may be a read error of a much larger clone one base away. The chain uses TRBV7-3 and TRBJ2-2; tentative D call: TRBD1 (5 bases). Germline lookup yields CDR1 SGHTA and CDR2 FQGTGA. The CDR3 runs 16 residues. The DNA for the CDR3 is TGTGCCAGCAGCGTAACAGGAAGACCGTACACCGGGGAGCTGTTTTTT. This sequence encodes CASSVTGRPYTGELFF.

This clonotype showed up many times. The junction does not match germline at one end; this may be a read error. The chain has TRBV11-2 and TRBJ1-5, with no clear D. This CDR3 is built from 13 residues. The germline V gene encodes CDR1 SGHAT and CDR2 FQNNGV. The DNA of the CDR3 is TGCGCCAGCAGCTTGGGTAGCAATCAGCCCCAGCATTTT. Translation: CASSLGSNQPQHF.

This clonotype has more than one count but fewer than ten. Possible read error: a much larger clone is one base away. The chain uses TRBV5-1 and TRBJ1-4; tentatively, D is TRBD1 (6 bases). The germline CDR1 and CDR2 sequences are SGHRS and YFSETQ. The CDR3 has 15 residues. In DNA form, the CDR3 reads TGCGCCAGCAGCTTGGACGTCGTAGGGGGTGAAAAACGGTTTTTT. Translation gives CASSLDVVGGEKRFF.

This clonotype has at least ten counts. The chain uses TRBV5-1 and TRBJ1-2; no definite D call. V was pared by 0 bases and J by 8 bases, with 8 bases between. The CDR3 loop spans 12 amino acids. Germline assignment: CDR1 SGHRS and CDR2 YFSETQ. CDR3 sequence reads: CASSLDGKGYTF. CDR3 sequence (DNA): TGCGCCAGCAGCTTGGACGGTAAAGGCTACACCTTC.